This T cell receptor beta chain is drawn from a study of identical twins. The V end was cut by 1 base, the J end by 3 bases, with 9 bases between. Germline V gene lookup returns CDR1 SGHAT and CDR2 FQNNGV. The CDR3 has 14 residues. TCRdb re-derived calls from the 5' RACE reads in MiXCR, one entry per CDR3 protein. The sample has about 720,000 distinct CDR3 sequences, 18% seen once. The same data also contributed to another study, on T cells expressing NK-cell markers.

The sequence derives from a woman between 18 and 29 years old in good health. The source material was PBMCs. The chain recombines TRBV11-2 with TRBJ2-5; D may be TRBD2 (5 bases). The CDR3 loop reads CASSLGWGEETQYF. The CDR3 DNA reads TGTGCCAGCAGCTTAGGTTGGGGAGAAGAGACCCAGTACTTC. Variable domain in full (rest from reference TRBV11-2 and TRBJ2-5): EAGVAQSPRYKIIEKRQSVAFWCNPISGHATLYWYQQILGQGPKLLIQFQNNGVVDDSQLPKDRFSAERLKGVDSTLKIQPAKLEDSAVYLCASSLGWGEETQYFGPGTRLLVL.